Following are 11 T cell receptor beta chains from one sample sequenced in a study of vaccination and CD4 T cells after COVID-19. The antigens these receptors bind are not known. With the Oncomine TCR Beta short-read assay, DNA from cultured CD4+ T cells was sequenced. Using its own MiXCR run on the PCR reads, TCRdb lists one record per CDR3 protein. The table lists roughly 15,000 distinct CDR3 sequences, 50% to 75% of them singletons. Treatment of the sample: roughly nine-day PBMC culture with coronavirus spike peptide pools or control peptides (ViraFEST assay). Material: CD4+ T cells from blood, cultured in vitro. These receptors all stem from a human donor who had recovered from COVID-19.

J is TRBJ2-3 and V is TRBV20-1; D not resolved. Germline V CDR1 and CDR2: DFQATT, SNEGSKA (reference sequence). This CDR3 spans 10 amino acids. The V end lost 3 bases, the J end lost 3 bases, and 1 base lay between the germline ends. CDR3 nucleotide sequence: TGCAGTGCTAGTACAGATACGCAGTATTTT. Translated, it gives CSASTDTQYF.

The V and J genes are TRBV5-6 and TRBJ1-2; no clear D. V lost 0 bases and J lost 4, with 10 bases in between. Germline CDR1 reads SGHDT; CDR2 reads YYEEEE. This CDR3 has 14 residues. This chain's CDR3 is CASSLGVGGYGYTF. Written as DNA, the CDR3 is TGTGCCAGCAGCTTGGGAGTCGGCGGCTATGGCTACACCTTC.

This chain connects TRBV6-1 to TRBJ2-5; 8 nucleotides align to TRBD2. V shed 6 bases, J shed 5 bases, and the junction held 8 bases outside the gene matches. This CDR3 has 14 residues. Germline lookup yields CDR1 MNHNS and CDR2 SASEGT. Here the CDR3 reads CASSERGTKETQYF. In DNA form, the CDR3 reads TGTGCCAGCAGCGAGCGGGGGACTAAGGAGACCCAGTACTTC.

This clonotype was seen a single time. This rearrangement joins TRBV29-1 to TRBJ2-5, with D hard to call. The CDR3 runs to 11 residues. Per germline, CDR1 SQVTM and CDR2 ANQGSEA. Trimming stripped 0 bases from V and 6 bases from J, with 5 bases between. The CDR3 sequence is CSVEDAQTQYF. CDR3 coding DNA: TGCAGCGTTGAAGATGCGCAGACCCAGTACTTC.

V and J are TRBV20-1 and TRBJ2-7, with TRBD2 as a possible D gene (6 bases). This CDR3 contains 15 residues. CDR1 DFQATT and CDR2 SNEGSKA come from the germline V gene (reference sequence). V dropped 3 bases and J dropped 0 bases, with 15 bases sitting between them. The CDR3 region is CSASTGRETSYEQYF. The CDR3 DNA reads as TGCAGTGCTAGCACGGGCCGGGAGACCTCCTACGAGCAGTACTTC.

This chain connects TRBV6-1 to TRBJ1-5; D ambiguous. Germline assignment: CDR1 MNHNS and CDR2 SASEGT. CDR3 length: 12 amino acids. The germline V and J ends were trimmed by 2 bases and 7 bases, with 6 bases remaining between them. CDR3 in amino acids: CASSESLQPQHF. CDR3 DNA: TGTGCCAGCAGTGAATCCCTACAGCCCCAGCATTTT.

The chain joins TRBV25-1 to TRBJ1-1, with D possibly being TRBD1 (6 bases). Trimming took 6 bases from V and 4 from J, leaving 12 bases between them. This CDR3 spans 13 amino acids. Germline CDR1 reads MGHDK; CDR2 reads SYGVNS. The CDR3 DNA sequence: TGTGCCAGCAGACTAGGACAGTCCACTGAAGCTTTCTTT. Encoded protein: CASRLGQSTEAFF.

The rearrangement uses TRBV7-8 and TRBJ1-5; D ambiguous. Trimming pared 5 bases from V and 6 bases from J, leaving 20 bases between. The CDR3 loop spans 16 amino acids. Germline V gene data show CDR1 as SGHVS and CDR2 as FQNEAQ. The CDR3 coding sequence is TGTGCCAGCAGCCCCCTAAGAGTAGGGCCGGGTCAGCCCCAGCATTTT. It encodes CASSPLRVGPGQPQHF.

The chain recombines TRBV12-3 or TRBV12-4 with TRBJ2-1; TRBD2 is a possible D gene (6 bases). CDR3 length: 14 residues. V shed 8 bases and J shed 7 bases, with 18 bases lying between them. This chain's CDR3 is CASGFRRARNEQFF. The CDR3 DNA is TGTGCCAGCGGATTCAGGAGGGCCAGGAATGAGCAGTTCTTC.

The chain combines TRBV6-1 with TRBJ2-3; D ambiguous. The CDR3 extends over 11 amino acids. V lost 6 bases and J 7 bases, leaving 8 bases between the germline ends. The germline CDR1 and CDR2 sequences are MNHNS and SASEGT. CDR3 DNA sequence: TGTGCCAGCAGAACAACCTATACGCAGTATTTT. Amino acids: CASRTTYTQYF.

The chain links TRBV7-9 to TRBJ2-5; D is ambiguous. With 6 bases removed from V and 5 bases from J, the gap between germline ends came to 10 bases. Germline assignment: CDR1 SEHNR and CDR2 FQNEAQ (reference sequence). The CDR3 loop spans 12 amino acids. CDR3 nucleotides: TGTGCCAGCAGTTTTACCCCCGAGACCCAGTACTTC. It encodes CASSFTPETQYF.